Sequencing of this T cell receptor beta chain was carried out in a study of beta chain features in type 1 diabetes. Study-level results: Cells carrying high TCR expression could end up over-represented when cDNA is sequenced. Any HLA effect on TCRB rearrangement was left unresolved by small sub-analyses. Diminished insertions and augmented deletions at VDJ junctions characterized type 1 diabetes patients.

With respect to this clone: Its specificity is unknown.

The germline gives CDR1 LNHDA, CDR2 SQIVND (reference sequence). With 3 bases removed from V and 5 bases from J, the gap between germline ends came to 10 bases. This CDR3 is built from 13 residues. Reverse transcription of all isolated RNA meant that expressed TCRB transcripts were sequenced. Measured with immunoSEQ multiplex PCR; TCRdb has only the in-frame clones, and not every one. Of some 360,000 clones in the sample, less than 20% were seen once. A sort by CD45RO/CCR7/CD25/CD127/CD95/CD27 yielded CD4+ naive, central memory, regulatory and stem cell-like memory cells. This receptor was taken from a woman younger than 35 in good health. This chain links TRBV19 with TRBJ2-5, with D possibly TRBD1 on 6 matching bases. What was sequenced was naive CD4+ T cells from blood. CDR3 region: CASSIDRTETQYF. The CDR3 nucleotides read TGTGCCAGTAGTATCGACAGGACCGAGACCCAGTACTTC.